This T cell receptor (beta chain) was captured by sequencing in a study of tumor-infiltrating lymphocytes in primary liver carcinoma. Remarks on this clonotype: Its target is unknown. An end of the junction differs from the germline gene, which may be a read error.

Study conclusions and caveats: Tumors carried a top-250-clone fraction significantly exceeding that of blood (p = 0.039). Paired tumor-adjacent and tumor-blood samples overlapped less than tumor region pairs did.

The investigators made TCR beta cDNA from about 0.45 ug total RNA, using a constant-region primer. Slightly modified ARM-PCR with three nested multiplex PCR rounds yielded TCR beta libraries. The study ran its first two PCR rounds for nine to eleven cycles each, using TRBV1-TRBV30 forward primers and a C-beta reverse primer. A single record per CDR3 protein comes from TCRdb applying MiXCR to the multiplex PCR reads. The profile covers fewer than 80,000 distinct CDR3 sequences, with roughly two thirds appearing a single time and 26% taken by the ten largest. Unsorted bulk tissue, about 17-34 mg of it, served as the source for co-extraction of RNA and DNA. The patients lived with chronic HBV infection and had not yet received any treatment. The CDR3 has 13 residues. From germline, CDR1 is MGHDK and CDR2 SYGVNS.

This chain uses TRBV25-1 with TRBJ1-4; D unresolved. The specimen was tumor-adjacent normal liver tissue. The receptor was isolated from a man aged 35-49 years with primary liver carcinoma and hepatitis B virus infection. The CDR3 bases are TGTGCCAGCATTGGTAGGGCCGGGGAAAGACTGTTTTTT. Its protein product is CASIGRAGERLFF.